The source of this T cell receptor beta chain is a study of blood T cells in healthy people across ages. Samples each yielded at least 5.5 micrograms of total RNA. This CDR3 contains 15 residues. Germline CDR1 and CDR2: MGHRA and YSYEKL. V lost 1 base, J lost 6 bases, and 12 bases lay in between. This clonotype was seen a few times. Alongside a J-beta primer mix, a sample-barcoded 5' primer served in a second PCR lasting roughly 7 to 11 cycles. TCRdb processed the 5' RACE reads anew with MiXCR; each CDR3 protein has one entry. The sample records under 1,100,000 distinct CDR3 sequences, roughly 24% being singletons. These data also featured in a second study, about T cells of mothers and their children. This second study says: A few healthy Caucasian mothers served as donors, and their six children did as well. The effect of thymic selection on TCR recombination output is similar between related and unrelated pairs.

V usage is TRBV4-1 and J usage is TRBJ1-4; a possible D gene is TRBD1 (5 bases). The TCR comes from a girl aged 2-10 years in good health. The sample consisted of blood. The CDR3 loop reads CASSQGLGGDEKLFF. The DNA for the CDR3 is TGCGCCAGCAGCCAAGGGTTGGGGGGAGATGAAAAACTGTTTTTT.